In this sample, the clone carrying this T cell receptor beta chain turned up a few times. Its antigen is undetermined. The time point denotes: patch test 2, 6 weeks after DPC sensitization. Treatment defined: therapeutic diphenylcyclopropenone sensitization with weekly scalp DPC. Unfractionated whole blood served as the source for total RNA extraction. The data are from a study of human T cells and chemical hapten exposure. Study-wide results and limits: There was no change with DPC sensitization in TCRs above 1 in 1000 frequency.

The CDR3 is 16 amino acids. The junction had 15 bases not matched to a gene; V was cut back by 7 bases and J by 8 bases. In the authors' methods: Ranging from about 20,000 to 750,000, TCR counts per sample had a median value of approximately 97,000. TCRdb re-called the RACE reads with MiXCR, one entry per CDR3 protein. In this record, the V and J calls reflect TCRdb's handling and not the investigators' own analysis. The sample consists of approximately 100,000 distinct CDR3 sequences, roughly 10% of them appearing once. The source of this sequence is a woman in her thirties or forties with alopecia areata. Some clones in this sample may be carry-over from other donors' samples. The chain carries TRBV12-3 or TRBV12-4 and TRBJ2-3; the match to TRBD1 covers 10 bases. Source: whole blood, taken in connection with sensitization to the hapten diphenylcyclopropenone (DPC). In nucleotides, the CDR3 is TGTGCCAGCACCTACGGGGACAGGGGTGTTCACGTTACGCAGTATTTT. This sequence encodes CASTYGDRGVHVTQYF.